The 13 T cell receptor beta chains given below trace back to one sample, sequenced in a study of cytomegalovirus exposure and HLA in healthy donors. PCR employed 60 Vbeta and 13 Jbeta primers. TCRdb's table, derived via immunoSEQ multiplex PCR, lists solely in-frame clones and lacks some. The table shows 80,000 or so clones, with 67% occurring only once. Specimen: PBMCs. These receptors were collected from a woman in her fifties or sixties in good health and CMV-seropositive.

The rearrangement joins TRBV10-3 to TRBJ2-1; 14 positions agree with TRBD2. J gave up 8 bases and V 0 bases, and 6 bases lay outside the gene matches. The CDR3 has 17 amino acids. Germline CDR1 ENHRY, CDR2 SYGVKD. CDR3 sequence (DNA): TGTGCCATCAGTGAGTCCCGACTAGCGGGGGGGTTTCATGAGCAGTTCTTC. Protein: CAISESRLAGGFHEQFF.

The chain links TRBV11-2 to TRBJ2-5; D gene unclear. This CDR3 is built from 13 residues. CDR1 is SGHAT and CDR2 is FQNNGV in the germline V gene. V lost 1 base to trimming and J lost 4 bases, with 7 bases between them. The CDR3 nucleotides read TGTGCCAGCAGCTTAGGAGCTGCAGAGACCCAGTACTTC. Its translation: CASSLGAAETQYF.

The chain employs TRBV5-1 and TRBJ2-1; 12 bases line up with TRBD2. CDR3 length: 15 residues. Germline assignment: CDR1 SGHRS and CDR2 YFSETQ. The trim removed 4 bases at V and 8 bases at J, leaving 7 bases unmatched. The CDR3 nucleotides read TGCGCCAGCAGCCCTGGACTAGCGGGGATTCATGAGCAGTTCTTC. Its translation is CASSPGLAGIHEQFF.

V and J are TRBV6-1 and TRBJ1-3; no definite D call. Per germline, CDR1 MNHNS and CDR2 SASEGT. V was cut by 2 bases and J by 7 bases, with 15 bases left in between. The CDR3 covers 15 residues. CDR3 DNA sequence: TGTGCCAGCAGTGAAATATTCGGAGAAAGGAACACCATATATTTT. Amino acids: CASSEIFGERNTIYF.

This clone came up a few times. The chain uses TRBV5-5 and TRBJ1-4; maybe TRBD1 (5 bases). The CDR3 extends over 17 amino acids. V lost 4 bases to trimming and J lost 3 bases, with 19 bases between them. Germline V gene lookup returns CDR1 SGHKS and CDR2 YYEKEE (reference sequence). The CDR3 nucleotides read TGTGCCAGCAGCGATCGGTTGGGATGGGGGGCTAATGAAAAACTGTTTTTT. Residues: CASSDRLGWGANEKLFF. Filled out from reference TRBV5-5 and TRBJ1-4, the complete variable domain reads DAGVTQSPTHLIKTRGQQVTLRCSPISGHKSVSWYQQVLGQGPQFIFQYYEKEERGRGNFPDRFSARQFPNYSSELNVNALLLGDSALYLCASSDRLGWGANEKLFFGSGTQLSVL.

The rearrangement joins TRBV11-1 to TRBJ2-7; perhaps TRBD2 as D (5 bases). CDR1 and CDR2 (germline): SGHAT, FQDESV (reference sequence). The CDR3 covers 15 residues. The V end was cut by 5 bases, the J end by 0 bases, with 14 bases between. The CDR3 bases are TGTGCCAGCAGCAACGGACCGGGAAGCTCCTACGAGCAGTACTTC. Protein sequence: CASSNGPGSSYEQYF.

V is TRBV5-6 and J is TRBJ2-3; maybe TRBD1 (5 bases). CDR3 size: 15 residues. V was pared by 2 bases and J by 0 bases, with 10 bases between. The V gene's germline CDR1 is SGHDT and CDR2 YYEEEE. The CDR3 bases are TGTGCCAGCAGCTTTGCAGGGTACAGCACAGATACGCAGTATTTT. Residues: CASSFAGYSTDTQYF.

CDR3 in amino acids: CASSLDSLGMNTEAFF. The CDR3 DNA reads as TGCGCCAGCAGCCTAGACTCATTGGGTATGAACACTGAAGCTTTCTTT. J is TRBJ1-1 and V is TRBV5-1; D ambiguous. Germline V gives CDR1 SGHRS, CDR2 YFSETQ. Trimming took 4 bases from V and 0 from J, leaving 16 bases between them. The CDR3 has 16 residues.

V and J are TRBV10-3 and TRBJ2-7, with D maybe TRBD2 (6 bases). Between the trimmed V and J ends, which lost 9 bases and 5 bases, there was a span of 17 bases. CDR3 size: 13 residues. Germline V lookup: CDR1 ENHRY, CDR2 SYGVKD. Written as DNA, the CDR3 is TGTGCCATTTCCCCGGGACTGCGAAACGAGCAGTACTTC. This encodes CAISPGLRNEQYF.

The chain joins TRBV2 to TRBJ2-5; TRBD1 matches 7 bases. With V trimmed by 0 bases and J by 3 bases, 7 bases remained unmatched. The CDR3 is 16 residues long. CDR1 and CDR2 (germline): SNHLY, FYNNEI. The CDR3 protein is CASSEAGDRVKETQYF. The CDR3 nucleotides read TGTGCCAGCAGTGAAGCTGGGGACAGAGTGAAAGAGACCCAGTACTTC.

This CDR3 is CASSQDGSGMPYQPQHF. Here the CDR3 DNA reads TGCGCCAGCAGCCAAGATGGGTCAGGAATGCCCTATCAGCCCCAGCATTTT. The chain couples TRBV4-1 to TRBJ1-5, with D unclear. The CDR3 is 17 amino acids. The germline gives CDR1 MGHRA, CDR2 YSYEKL. V lost 0 bases, J lost 5 bases, and 17 bases lay in between.

The V gene is TRBV15, the J gene TRBJ1-1; possible D gene TRBD1, 5 bases. Deletions cut 8 bases from V and 4 bases from J, with 14 bases between. CDR3 size: 13 residues. The germline CDR1 and CDR2 sequences are LNHNV and YYDKDF (reference sequence). CDR3 bases: TGTGCCACCGGAGGGGTTGCAGGCACTGAAGCTTTCTTT. Its protein product is CATGGVAGTEAFF.

The V gene is TRBV6-1, the J gene TRBJ1-3; 7 bases fit TRBD1. The CDR3 consists of 14 residues. Trimming at V came to 5 bases and at J to 3 bases, leaving 4 bases not matched to a gene. Looked up from germline, CDR1 is MNHNS and CDR2 is SASEGT. The CDR3 protein is CASSIRQGGNTIYF. CDR3 sequence (DNA): TGTGCCAGCAGTATACGACAGGGTGGAAACACCATATATTTT.